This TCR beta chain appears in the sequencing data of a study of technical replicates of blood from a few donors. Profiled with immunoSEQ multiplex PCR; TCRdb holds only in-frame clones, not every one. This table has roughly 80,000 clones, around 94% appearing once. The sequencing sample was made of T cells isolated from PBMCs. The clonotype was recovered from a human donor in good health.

For the CDR3, the DNA is TGTGCCAGCAGCTTTGCTAGCGGCTACACCTTC. Translation gives CASSFASGYTF. This chain joins TRBV11-3 and TRBJ1-2, with D unclear. The germline CDR1 and CDR2 sequences are SGHNT and YENEEA. CDR3 size: 11 residues. Trimming took 3 bases from V and 8 from J, leaving 7 bases between them.